Following are 6 T cell receptor beta chains from one sample sequenced in a study of identical twins. TCRdb ran MiXCR on the 5' RACE reads and lists one entry per CDR3 protein. Among approximately 680,000 distinct CDR3 sequences listed, under 8.5% were seen once. These sequences were also reported in another study, on yellow fever vaccine responses in identical twins.

Sequenced sample: PBMCs. Every receptor here comes from a woman between 18 and 29 years old in good health.

In this sample, this clonotype turned up a few times. The chain has TRBV5-1 and TRBJ1-4; TRBD1 agrees at 9 bases. This CDR3 region has 13 residues. Trimming at V came to 5 bases and at J to 7 bases, leaving 3 bases not matched to a gene. Germline values: CDR1 SGHRS, CDR2 YFSETQ. The CDR3 sequence: CASRVTGGEKLFF. The CDR3 nucleotides are TGCGCCAGCAGAGTGACAGGGGGTGAAAAACTGTTTTTT.

The J gene is TRBJ2-2, the V gene TRBV24-1; possible D gene TRBD2, 7 bases. CDR1 and CDR2 (germline): KGHDR, SFDVKD. Trimming cost V 4 bases and J 2 bases, with 19 bases left between them. The CDR3 totals 18 residues. This chain's CDR3 is CATSDLGGGRGNTGELFF. The CDR3 coding sequence is TGTGCCACCAGTGACCTCGGCGGGGGCAGGGGAAACACCGGGGAGCTGTTTTTT.

This clonotype was picked up a small number of times. This chain links TRBV5-1 with TRBJ1-4; maybe TRBD1 (6 bases). The CDR3 covers 14 residues. V shed 0 bases and J shed 7 bases, with 10 bases lying between them. Per the germline V gene, CDR1 is SGHRS and CDR2 is YFSETQ. CDR3 coding DNA: TGCGCCAGCAGCTTGGTACAGGGAGGTGAAAAACTGTTTTTT. This translates into CASSLVQGGEKLFF.

This clonotype occurred a few times. This sequence joins TRBV5-1 and TRBJ2-1; 8 bases align to TRBD2. The CDR3 is made up of 15 amino acids. Germline V gene lookup returns CDR1 SGHRS and CDR2 YFSETQ. The trim removed 4 bases at V and 2 bases at J, leaving 5 bases unmatched. CDR3 nucleotide sequence: TGCGCCAGCAGCGTACTAGCGGCGACCTACAATGAGCAGTTCTTC. Translating it yields CASSVLAATYNEQFF.

The chain joins TRBV5-1 to TRBJ2-1; TRBD2 agrees at 12 bases. The CDR3 sequence is 17 residues long. Germline V gene sequence: CDR1 SGHRS, CDR2 YFSETQ. V trimming: 0 bases; J trimming: 6 bases; junction bases outside the gene matches: 7. The DNA of the CDR3 is TGCGCCAGCAGCTTGGCCGTTACTAGCGGGGGGCCCAATGAGCAGTTCTTC. Translating gives CASSLAVTSGGPNEQFF.

Note on this clonotype: A much larger clonotype is one base distant, so this may be a read error. The chain links TRBV29-1 to TRBJ2-3, with D perhaps being TRBD1 or TRBD2 (5 bases each). Per the germline V gene, CDR1 is SQVTM and CDR2 is ANQGSEA. CDR3 size: 12 residues. The CDR3 protein is CSAGTSQDTLYF. CDR3 in DNA: TGCAGCGCAGGGACCTCACAGGATACGCTGTATTTT.